The T cell receptor (beta chain) described here comes from a study of T cells in Graves' hyperthyroidism and ophthalmopathy. Study context: Upon initial diagnosis and before any treatment, peripheral blood was collected.

Template material for amplifying TCR beta CDR3 regions consisted of RNA transcripts. Primed by the HTBI set, a first-round RT-PCR was run on the TCR CDR3. TCRdb redid the calling of the multiplex PCR reads with MiXCR, one entry per CDR3 protein. Found here are hundreds of thousands of distinct CDR3 sequences, roughly 16% of them singletons; the top ten hold roughly 3%. Of note for this clonotype: Relative to the germline gene, one junction end is altered; a read error may explain this.

Germline assignment: CDR1 SGHKS and CDR2 YYEKEE (reference sequence). The CDR3 is made up of 13 amino acids. Diagnosing involved the use of clinical symptoms, serum thyroxine and TRAb, thyroid ultrasound and orbital computed tomography. The PBMCs studied were ones that came from 10 ml fresh peripheral blood. The TCR comes from a woman between 40 and 55 years old with Graves' ophthalmopathy. Sequencing used blood. The genes are TRBV5-5 and TRBJ2-5, with D maybe TRBD1 (6 bases). CDR3 sequence reads: CASTLGQWETQYF. DNA of the CDR3: TGTGCCAGCACCTTGGGACAATGGGAGACCCAGTACTTC.